The clone carrying this T cell receptor beta chain showed up many times. The germline gene is not matched at one end of the junction; a read error may be the cause. In germline, CDR1 is SEHNR, CDR2 FQNEAQ (reference sequence). The length of the CDR3 is 15 residues. This sample was taken from a study of T cells in Graves' hyperthyroidism and ophthalmopathy. Amplification of TCR beta CDR3 regions was performed using RNA transcripts as template. A set of HTBI primers served as the primers for a first-round RT-PCR of the TCR CDR3. Each CDR3 protein is one row after TCRdb ran MiXCR on the multiplex PCR reads. The sample records about 420,000 distinct CDR3 sequences, approximately 14% being singletons.

Sequencing input: blood. The chain is built from TRBV7-9 and TRBJ2-7; perhaps TRBD1 as D (7 bases). The receptor was isolated from a woman in her late teens or twenties with Graves' hyperthyroidism. CDR3 DNA sequence: TGTGCCAGCAGCCTAGCGAGGGGGCGTACCTACGAGCAGTACTTC. This encodes CASSLARGRTYEQYF.